This T cell receptor (beta chain) was observed in a study of CD8 T cells in ankylosing spondylitis. There are many counts of this clonotype. Its antigen is currently unknown. The germline V and J ends were trimmed by 2 bases and 4 bases, with 15 bases remaining between them. Germline lookup yields CDR1 KGHDR and CDR2 SFDVKD. The CDR3 sequence is 16 residues long. The study, taken as a whole, reports: Researchers report that disease-linked clones proved CD8+ and relatively rare in peripheral blood.

5'-RACE, quantitative and with molecular barcodes, yielded the TCR beta libraries. TCRdb reprocessed the 5' RACE reads via MiXCR and lists one record per CDR3 protein. In the table there are 100,000 to 150,000 distinct CDR3 sequences, about an eighth of which are singletons. The receptor comes from a female donor with ankylosing spondylitis or in good health (not recorded which). This chain joins TRBV24-1 and TRBJ2-3, with D possibly TRBD2 on 5 matching bases. Specimen: blood, either unsorted or a sorted T cell fraction (not recorded which). For the CDR3, the DNA is TGTGCCACCAGTGATTGGACGGGAAACAATGCAGATACGCAGTATTTT. Residues: CATSDWTGNNADTQYF.